This record covers a single TCR beta chain. The entry originates in a study of blood T cell repertoires in COVID-19. The table came from immunoSEQ multiplex PCR; TCRdb's copy has only in-frame clones and leaves some out. The sample comprises about 200,000 clones, about 93% of which are singletons, and 0.82% rests with the top ten. Losses at the gene ends were 6 bases for V and 4 bases for J; bases not matched to a gene: 12. CDR1 and CDR2 from the germline V gene are SGHTA and FQGNSA. The CDR3 covers 16 residues. This receptor was obtained from a man in his sixties with COVID-19, enrolled during active disease. V usage is TRBV7-2 and J usage is TRBJ1-2; 9 nucleotides line up with TRBD1. The sample consisted of peripheral blood. CDR3: CASSPRWDRVGYGYTF. For the CDR3, the DNA is TGTGCCAGCAGTCCGAGATGGGACAGGGTAGGCTATGGCTACACCTTC.